These T cell receptor beta chains were read from a single sample in a study of T cell changes during pregnancy in multiple sclerosis. Data came from immunoSEQ multiplex PCR; TCRdb stores just in-frame clones and leaves some out. Among around 81,000 clones, roughly 89% were seen once, and the ten largest hold 3.7%. The input for sequencing was peripheral blood, taken after pregnancy. Receptors were obtained from a female donor in good health, enrolled as a control in a pregnancy study. CDR3s include the opening cysteine and the closing phenylalanine or tryptophan. A D gene is named only where the DNA matches it firmly. Rows give clone size only sometimes, using once, few, many, or a class for an expanded clone.

TRBD1	TRBV7-2	TRBJ1-2	NA	CASSLVPTGGGYGYTF	TGTGCCAGCAGCTTAGTTCCGACAGGGGGCGGCTATGGCTACACCTTC
NA	TRBV29-1	TRBJ2-1	NA	CSVARDSNEQFF	TGCAGCGTTGCCCGGGACTCCAATGAGCAGTTCTTC
NA	TRBV13	TRBJ1-4	NA	CASSPYITSGNEKLFF	TGTGCCAGCAGCCCATACATTACATCGGGTAATGAAAAACTGTTTTTT
TRBD2	TRBV6-5	TRBJ2-1	NA	CASSSPGLGRNEQFF	TGTGCCAGCAGTTCCCCGGGACTAGGGCGCAATGAGCAGTTCTTC
TRBD1	TRBV28	TRBJ1-2	NA	CATQPGGMDGYTF	TGTGCCACCCAGCCAGGGGGGATGGATGGCTACACCTTC
TRBD1	TRBV19	TRBJ2-3	NA	CAIGTGLSDTQYF	TGTGCCATAGGGACAGGGCTATCAGATACGCAGTATTTT
NA	TRBV5-1	TRBJ2-7	NA	CASSLEGGAVYEQYF	TGCGCCAGCAGCTTGGAGGGGGGGGCCGTATACGAGCAGTACTTC
TRBD2	TRBV4-1	TRBJ2-3	NA	CASSQGRVSGRIDTQYF	TGCGCCAGCAGCCAAGGACGAGTCAGCGGGAGAATAGATACGCAGTATTTT
TRBD1	TRBV7-9	TRBJ2-1	NA	CASSGDREGEQFF	TGTGCCAGCAGCGGGGACAGGGAGGGAGAGCAGTTCTTC
NA	TRBV29-1	TRBJ2-1	NA	CSVVQGSQQFF	TGCAGCGTGGTTCAGGGTTCCCAGCAGTTCTTC
TRBD1	TRBV27	TRBJ2-2	NA	CASRMKPGQGSAGELFF	TGTGCCAGCAGAATGAAACCGGGACAGGGTTCCGCCGGGGAGCTGTTTTTT
NA	TRBV28	TRBJ2-2	NA	CASRGGGNTGELFF	TGTGCCAGCAGGGGAGGGGGGAACACCGGGGAGCTGTTTTTT
NA	TRBV6-5	TRBJ1-2	NA	CASSHPTGFGYTF	TGTGCCAGCAGTCACCCCACCGGGTTTGGCTACACCTTC
TRBD2	TRBV29-1	TRBJ2-7	NA	CSVRGDRYSYEQYF	TGCAGCGTTCGGGGGGACCGCTACTCCTACGAGCAGTACTTC
TRBD2	TRBV6-5	TRBJ2-3	NA	CASSYSGGQTDTQYF	TGTGCCAGCAGTTATAGCGGGGGGCAAACAGATACGCAGTATTTT
TRBD2	TRBV7-9	TRBJ2-7	NA	CASSLARGGSSYEQYF	TGTGCCAGCAGCTTAGCGCGCGGGGGGAGCTCCTACGAGCAGTACTTC
NA	TRBV7-9	TRBJ1-3	NA	CASSPLFRAGNTIYF	TGTGCCAGCAGCCCCCTCTTCAGGGCTGGAAACACCATATATTTT
TRBD1	TRBV27	TRBJ2-7	NA	CASSPGTVYEQYF	TGTGCCAGCAGTCCGGGGACAGTCTACGAGCAGTACTTC
TRBD2	TRBV5-6	TRBJ2-1	NA	CASSRVSSGRRDEQFF	TGTGCCAGCAGCCGGGTGTCTAGCGGGAGGAGGGATGAGCAGTTCTTC
TRBD1	TRBV4-1	TRBJ1-2	NA	CASWGGTESRGYTF	TGCGCCAGCTGGGGCGGGACAGAGTCGAGGGGCTACACCTTC
NA	TRBV28	TRBJ2-7	NA	CASSIYSLQPSQYFYEQYF	TGTGCCAGCAGTATCTATAGCCTCCAGCCTTCCCAGTATTTTTACGAGCAGTACTTC
NA	TRBV21-1	TRBJ1-1	NA	CASSKRDSQNTEAFF	TGTGCCAGCAGCAAACGGGACAGTCAGAACACTGAAGCTTTCTTT
NA	TRBV9	TRBJ2-2	NA	CASSVAVSTRGTGELFF	TGTGCCAGCAGCGTAGCGGTGTCGACCCGGGGCACCGGGGAGCTGTTTTTT
TRBD2	TRBV14	TRBJ2-1	NA	CASTPLAGSSYNEQFF	TGTGCCAGCACTCCACTAGCGGGGAGCTCCTACAATGAGCAGTTCTTC
NA	TRBV11-2	TRBJ2-1	NA	CASSPRSSVYNEQFF	TGTGCCAGCAGCCCACGGTCTAGCGTATACAATGAGCAGTTCTTC
NA	TRBV10-3	TRBJ2-7	NA	CAISGPPSVSSYEQYF	TGTGCCATCAGTGGTCCCCCTAGCGTGAGCTCCTACGAGCAGTACTTC
NA	TRBV30	TRBJ2-7	NA	CAWSGGNNEQYF	TGTGCCTGGAGTGGCGGGAACAACGAGCAGTACTTC
TRBD1	TRBV28	TRBJ1-5	NA	CASSLTGLGNQPQHF	TGTGCCAGCAGTTTGACAGGGCTCGGCAATCAGCCCCAGCATTTT
TRBD1	TRBV28	TRBJ2-1	once	CASSSTPTGNEQFF	TGTGCCAGCAGTTCCACCCCGACAGGGAATGAGCAGTTCTTC
TRBD1	TRBV5-5	TRBJ2-7	NA	CASSFLDRINEQYF	TGTGCCAGCAGCTTTTTGGACAGGATAAACGAGCAGTACTTC
NA	TRBV4-3	TRBJ2-2	NA	CASSQDGQRGLFF	TGCGCCAGCAGCCAAGATGGGCAAAGGGGGCTGTTTTTT
TRBD1	TRBV7-6	TRBJ2-3	NA	CASSWGQGRDTQYF	TGTGCCAGCAGCTGGGGACAGGGACGAGATACGCAGTATTTT
TRBD1	TRBV5-6	TRBJ1-1	NA	CASSLQGALRTEAFF	TGTGCCAGCAGCCTACAGGGGGCCCTGAGGACTGAAGCTTTCTTT
TRBD1	TRBV4-1	TRBJ1-6	NA	CASSPGQGYSPLHF	TGCGCCAGCAGCCCGGGACAGGGTTATTCACCCCTCCACTTT
NA	TRBV2	TRBJ2-1	NA	CASMVSSYNEQFF	TGTGCCAGCATGGTTAGCTCCTACAATGAGCAGTTCTTC